This entry describes one TCR beta chain. Data came from immunoSEQ multiplex PCR; TCRdb stores just in-frame clones and leaves some out. Of some 150,000 clones in the sample, over 90% were seen once. There are 11 residues in the CDR3. Trimming removed 2 bases at V and 6 bases at J, with 5 bases between. This sample stems from a study of control samples from healthy donors and cancer patients. The sample comprised blood. This chain uses TRBV23-1 with TRBJ2-7; D is uncertain. TRBV23-1 is filed as an ORF, its function uncertain. This clonotype was obtained from a man aged 50 or older in good health. The CDR3: CASSQKREQYF. CDR3 DNA sequence: TGCGCCAGCAGTCAAAAGCGCGAGCAGTACTTC.